What follows are 30 T cell receptor beta chains derived from one specimen sequenced in a study of cytomegalovirus exposure and HLA in healthy donors. The PCR had 60 Vbeta and 13 Jbeta primers. The repertoire was sequenced with immunoSEQ multiplex PCR; TCRdb's copy has only in-frame clones and lacks some. The sample lists fewer than 120,000 clones, over 65% occurring once. The sequencing sample was made of PBMCs. The receptors here all came from a young man in good health and CMV-seropositive.

Details on this clone: At the DNA level, this CDR3 is encoded by other sequences in the same sample as well. CDR3 bases: TGTGCCTGGAGTGTACAGAGCTCTGGGGCCAACGTCCTGACTTTC. Its protein product is CAWSVQSSGANVLTF. The rearrangement links TRBV30 to TRBJ2-6; D is uncertain. CDR1 is GTSNPN, CDR2 SVGIG, per germline (reference sequence). CDR3 length: 15 amino acids. Trimming left V 0 bases short and J 0 bases short, with 6 bases between.

In regard to this clone: One junction end disagrees with the germline gene, perhaps due to a read error. This rearrangement joins TRBV5-4 to TRBJ2-2, with D unclear. The V gene's germline CDR1 is SGHNT and CDR2 YYREEE (reference sequence). This CDR3 has 13 residues. The CDR3 DNA follows: TGTGCCAGCAGCCTTGACTCGGCCGGAGAGCTGTTTTTT. Its translation: CASSLDSAGELFF. Filled out from reference TRBV5-4 and TRBJ2-2, the complete variable domain reads ETGVTQSPTHLIKTRGQQVTLRCSSQSGHNTVSWYQQALGQGPQFIFQYYREEENGRGNFPPRFSGLQFPNYSSELNVNALELDDSALYLCASSLDSAGELFFGEGSRLTVL.

The CDR3 DNA reads as TGTGCCAGCACCCGGATGGGGGCCAACTCTGGAAACACCATATATTTT. This codes for CASTRMGANSGNTIYF. This chain links TRBV5-6 with TRBJ1-3; TRBD1 might be the D (6 bases). The V end was cut by 6 bases, the J end by 0 bases, with 16 bases between. Germline CDR1 SGHDT, CDR2 YYEEEE. The CDR3 is 16 amino acids.

The rearrangement links TRBV30 to TRBJ1-6, with D possibly TRBD1 on 5 matching bases. The CDR3 consists of 14 residues. Germline CDR1 GTSNPN, CDR2 SVGIG (reference sequence). Deletions cut 3 bases from V and 13 bases from J, with 19 bases between. The CDR3, as DNA: TGTGCCTGGAGCTCGGGAGGGGCAGCTCCCCCCCTCCACTTT. Translating gives CAWSSGGAAPPLHF. The full variable domain, its missing parts supplied by reference TRBV30 and TRBJ1-6, is SQTIHQWPATLVQPVGSPLSLECTVEGTSNPNLYWYRQAAGRGLQLLFYSVGIGQISSEVPQNLSASRPQDRQFILSSKKLLLSDSGFYLCAWSSGGAAPPLHFGNGTRLTVT.

CDR3 residues: CSVRISQVNTEAFF. In DNA form, the CDR3 reads TGCAGCGTTCGAATCTCACAGGTGAACACTGAAGCTTTCTTT. V gene TRBV29-1 combines with J gene TRBJ1-1, with a possible D match to TRBD1 (5 bases). The CDR3 runs to 14 residues. CDR1 is SQVTM, CDR2 ANQGSEA, per germline. The ends were cut back, 5 bases at V and 0 bases at J, with 13 bases in the middle.

The chain uses TRBV6-5 and TRBJ1-3; D gene ambiguous. This CDR3 spans 16 amino acids. V lost 2 bases to trimming and J lost 1 base, with 12 bases between them. Germline CDR1 reads MNHEY; CDR2 reads SVGAGI. The chain's CDR3 is CASSYRQAASGNTIYF. The CDR3 DNA reads TGTGCCAGCAGTTACAGGCAGGCTGCTTCTGGAAACACCATATATTTT.

V usage is TRBV5-6 and J usage is TRBJ2-7; 8 bases agree with TRBD2. Trimming cost V 4 bases and J 6 bases; bases outside gene matches: 12. The CDR3 extends over 15 amino acids. Germline-derived CDR1 and CDR2 are SGHDT and YYEEEE. CDR3 in DNA: TGTGCCAGCAGCATCACCGGGATCCTAGCGGGCGAGCAGTACTTC. It is translated as CASSITGILAGEQYF.

This chain uses TRBV28 with TRBJ2-7; tentatively, D is TRBD2 (6 bases). Trimming pared 0 bases from V and 2 bases from J, leaving 11 bases between. The germline V gene encodes CDR1 MDHEN and CDR2 SYDVKM. The CDR3 is 15 residues long. CDR3 region: CASSLWGGSAYEQYF. CDR3 coding DNA: TGTGCCAGCAGTTTATGGGGAGGTAGCGCCTACGAGCAGTACTTC.

This sequence joins TRBV30 and TRBJ1-1; D is uncertain. The CDR3 has 12 residues. Germline V gene lookup returns CDR1 GTSNPN and CDR2 SVGIG (reference sequence). Trimming took off 0 bases at V and 11 bases at J, with 13 bases between the two ends. CDR3 loop: CAWSVREDEAFF. DNA for the CDR3: TGTGCCTGGAGTGTACGAGAGGATGAGGCTTTCTTT.

The rearrangement uses TRBV2 and TRBJ2-5; D is ambiguous. This CDR3 is 15 amino acids long. The V and J ends lost 6 bases and 5 bases respectively, with 19 bases between them. Germline lookup yields CDR1 SNHLY and CDR2 FYNNEI. CDR3 sequence reads: CASRSGRLDRETQYF. The CDR3 DNA sequence: TGTGCCAGCAGGAGTGGAAGGCTAGACCGCGAGACCCAGTACTTC.

The chain is built from TRBV5-1 and TRBJ1-6; D perhaps matches TRBD1 (5 bases). This CDR3 is built from 15 residues. V was shortened by 1 base and J by 10 bases, with 15 bases between the two germline ends. Germline CDR1 is SGHRS and CDR2 is YFSETQ. The CDR3 DNA is TGCGCCAGCAGCTTGCGGCGGGGACTGGGGTCACCCCTCCACTTT. Its translation: CASSLRRGLGSPLHF.

The chain joins TRBV30 to TRBJ1-2, with unresolved D. Trimming removed 6 bases from V and 9 bases from J, with 17 bases in between. The CDR3 is 12 residues long. Germline V CDR1 and CDR2: GTSNPN, SVGIG (reference sequence). Here the CDR3 reads CACDIGSNRYTF. CDR3 nucleotide sequence: TGTGCCTGCGACATTGGAAGCAATCGCTACACCTTC.

The chain links TRBV5-4 to TRBJ1-2; a possible D gene is TRBD1 (6 bases). Trimming pared 4 bases from V and 5 bases from J, leaving 15 bases between. The CDR3 length is 14 residues. CDR1 and CDR2 (germline): SGHNT, YYREEE (reference sequence). CDR3 sequence reads: CASSAEGVRYGYTF. The CDR3 region has the DNA TGTGCCAGCAGCGCCGAGGGGGTAAGGTATGGCTACACCTTC.

The chain has TRBV19 and TRBJ2-7; TRBD1 aligns across 8 bases. CDR3 size: 15 residues. With V trimmed by 3 bases and J by 3 bases, 7 bases remained unmatched. The germline V gene encodes CDR1 LNHDA and CDR2 SQIVND (reference sequence). Here the CDR3 DNA reads TGTGCCAGTAGTATCGGGCCCGGACAGGGCTACGAGCAGTACTTC. This encodes CASSIGPGQGYEQYF.

There are a few counts of this clone. The chain joins TRBV7-9 to TRBJ1-1; no clear D gene. Trimming removed 5 bases from V and 0 bases from J, with 16 bases in between. The germline CDR1 and CDR2 sequences are SEHNR and FQNEAQ (reference sequence). The CDR3 loop spans 16 amino acids. The CDR3 here is CASSPPSGSMNTEAFF. Written as DNA, the CDR3 is TGTGCCAGCAGCCCGCCTTCGGGGTCCATGAACACTGAAGCTTTCTTT.

This clone was counted between two and nine times. The V and J genes are TRBV4-2 and TRBJ1-2; tentative D call: TRBD1 (6 bases). This CDR3 region has 16 residues. CDR1 and CDR2 (germline): LGHNA, YNFKEQ. The germline V and J ends were trimmed by 0 bases and 3 bases, with 14 bases remaining between them. This CDR3 reads CASSQEHRVKDYGYTF. The CDR3 region has the DNA TGTGCCAGCAGCCAAGAACACAGGGTAAAAGACTATGGCTACACCTTC.

The rearrangement joins TRBV2 to TRBJ1-3, with D perhaps TRBD1 (5 bases). CDR3 length: 13 residues. The V end was cut by 6 bases, the J end by 8 bases, with 14 bases between. Germline V CDR1 and CDR2: SNHLY, FYNNEI. The CDR3: CASSRGVVDTIYF. The CDR3 DNA follows: TGTGCCAGCAGCCGGGGGGTAGTTGACACCATATATTTT.

The V call is TRBV28, the J call TRBJ1-5; possibly TRBD1 for D (5 bases). The germline CDR1 and CDR2 sequences are MDHEN and SYDVKM. This CDR3 has 14 amino acids. The V end lost 8 bases, the J end lost 5 bases, and 16 bases lay between the germline ends. The DNA for the CDR3 is TGTGCCAGCCGGCTTGGCAGGGCCTATCAGCCCCAGCATTTT. The encoded protein is CASRLGRAYQPQHF. The variable domain in full, with the rest retrieved from reference TRBV28 and TRBJ1-5, is DVKVTQSSRYLVKRTGEKVFLECVQDMDHENMFWYRQDPGLGLRLIYFSYDVKMKEKGDIPEGYSVSREKKERFSLILESASTNQTSMYLCASRLGRAYQPQHFGDGTRLSIL.

The chain links TRBV5-6 to TRBJ2-3; the match to TRBD2 covers 8 bases. CDR1 and CDR2 from the germline V gene are SGHDT and YYEEEE. The CDR3 has 17 amino acids. The V and J ends lost 0 bases and 2 bases, in that order; junction bases with no gene match: 8. CDR3 in DNA: TGTGCCAGCAGCTTGGTCTTAGCGGGACACCCCACAGATACGCAGTATTTT. This codes for CASSLVLAGHPTDTQYF.

V is TRBV5-4 and J is TRBJ2-3, with 11 bases fitting TRBD2. V dropped 1 base and J dropped 2; count of bases not matched to a gene: 3. The germline gives CDR1 SGHNT, CDR2 YYREEE (reference sequence). The CDR3 loop spans 16 amino acids. The CDR3: CASSLYSGGATDTQYF. The CDR3 nucleotides are TGTGCCAGCAGCTTGTATAGCGGGGGGGCCACAGATACGCAGTATTTT.

This chain links TRBV30 with TRBJ1-1; 7 nucleotides agree with TRBD1. Germline lookup yields CDR1 GTSNPN and CDR2 SVGIG (reference sequence). With V trimmed by 4 bases and J by 1 base, 9 bases remained unmatched. The CDR3 is 15 amino acids. In nucleotides, the CDR3 is TGTGCCTGGAATCTGGCGGGACAGTCGAACACTGAAGCTTTCTTT. It codes for CAWNLAGQSNTEAFF. The variable domain in full, with the rest retrieved from reference TRBV30 and TRBJ1-1, is SQTIHQWPATLVQPVGSPLSLECTVEGTSNPNLYWYRQAAGRGLQLLFYSVGIGQISSEVPQNLSASRPQDRQFILSSKKLLLSDSGFYLCAWNLAGQSNTEAFFGQGTRLTVV.

The rearrangement uses TRBV25-1 and TRBJ1-4; maybe TRBD1 (5 bases). The V and J ends lost 1 base and 2 bases respectively, with 11 bases between them. Germline CDR1 and CDR2: MGHDK and SYGVNS. The CDR3 consists of 16 residues. The CDR3 DNA sequence: TGTGCCAGCAGTGAATGGGGGGTTCAGACTAATGAAAAACTGTTTTTT. Translating it yields CASSEWGVQTNEKLFF.

This chain joins TRBV30 and TRBJ2-5; D is possibly TRBD2 (5 bases). Germline CDR1 and CDR2: GTSNPN and SVGIG (reference sequence). This CDR3 contains 13 residues. V lost 5 bases and J 0 bases, leaving 10 bases between the germline ends. Written as DNA, the CDR3 is TGTGCCTGGTTGGACTTGTACCAAGAGACCCAGTACTTC. It yields the protein CAWLDLYQETQYF.

The V call is TRBV7-6, the J call TRBJ1-5, with TRBD1 as a possible D gene (6 bases). The CDR3 totals 15 residues. V dropped 4 bases and J dropped 4 bases, with 14 bases sitting between them. The germline gives CDR1 SGHVS, CDR2 FNYEAQ. The CDR3 DNA sequence: TGTGCCAGCAGCTCTATGTCAGGGGCTAATCAGCCCCAGCATTTT. Its protein product is CASSSMSGANQPQHF.

J is TRBJ2-7 and V is TRBV4-1, with D possibly being TRBD2 (5 bases). CDR1 is MGHRA, CDR2 YSYEKL, per germline. Trimming left V 4 bases short and J 4 bases short, with 14 bases between. This CDR3 region has 14 residues. Here the CDR3 reads CASSPFGGAYEQYF. CDR3 bases: TGCGCCAGCAGCCCCTTCGGAGGAGCGTACGAGCAGTACTTC.

The chain has TRBV27 and TRBJ1-5, with no clear D. The V end was cut by 5 bases, the J end by 0 bases, with 5 bases between. The germline gives CDR1 MNHEY, CDR2 SMNVEV (reference sequence). The CDR3 length is 13 residues. CDR3 nucleotides: TGTGCCAGCAGTCACTATAGCAATCAGCCCCAGCATTTT. Translated: CASSHYSNQPQHF.

The rearrangement links TRBV5-1 to TRBJ2-3; the match to TRBD2 covers 7 bases. With 4 bases clipped from V and 8 bases from J, the junction kept 4 bases outside the gene matches. Per germline, CDR1 SGHRS and CDR2 YFSETQ. The CDR3 has 12 residues. The CDR3 protein is CASSQERGTQYF. CDR3 sequence (DNA): TGCGCCAGCAGCCAGGAGCGGGGTACGCAGTATTTT. Looking up the rest from reference TRBV5-1 and TRBJ2-3 gives the full variable domain: KAGVTQTPRYLIKTRGQQVTLSCSPISGHRSVSWYQQTPGQGLQFLFEYFSETQRNKGNFPGRFSGRQFSNSRSEMNVSTLELGDSALYLCASSQERGTQYFGPGTRLTVL.

CDR3 loop: CASSFGLGNTIYF. The DNA for the CDR3 is TGTGCCAGCAGTTTTGGACTTGGAAACACCATATATTTT. The chain uses TRBV28 and TRBJ1-3; the D is unclear. V lost 3 bases, J lost 3 bases, and 6 bases lay in between. Germline lookup yields CDR1 MDHEN and CDR2 SYDVKM. The CDR3 has 13 amino acids.

The genes are TRBV9 and TRBJ1-1; 8 bases are a match to TRBD1. With V trimmed by 4 bases and J by 6 bases, 14 bases remained unmatched. Per the germline V gene, CDR1 is SGDLS and CDR2 is YYNGEE. The CDR3 contains 16 residues. The CDR3 region is CASSKGQGPPSSEAFF. The CDR3 region has the DNA TGTGCCAGCAGCAAAGGACAGGGACCTCCCTCCTCTGAAGCTTTCTTT.

The chain combines TRBV29-1 with TRBJ2-7; D is undetermined. V was pared by 6 bases and J by 1 base, with 19 bases between. The CDR3 runs 15 residues. CDR1 SQVTM and CDR2 ANQGSEA come from the germline V gene. The CDR3 coding sequence is TGCAGCGTAGCCCGTGGTGGTGGGCCATCCTACGAGCAGTACTTC. This sequence encodes CSVARGGGPSYEQYF.